A single sample is the source of the 23 T cell receptor beta chains below, sequenced in a study of cytomegalovirus exposure and HLA in healthy donors. Both 60 Vbeta primers and 13 Jbeta primers went into the PCR. The assay was immunoSEQ multiplex PCR, and TCRdb's table has in-frame clones only and misses some. The sample lists roughly 180,000 clones, approximately 82% occurring once. Sequenced input: PBMCs. These receptors were taken from a woman between 40 and 50 years old in good health and CMV-seropositive.

The gene calls are TRBV18 and TRBJ2-3; 7 nucleotides line up with TRBD2. Looked up from germline, CDR1 is KGHSH and CDR2 is LQKENI. There are 16 residues in the CDR3. The ends lost 3 bases at V and 2 bases at J; junction bases unmatched: 8. CDR3 nucleotide sequence: TGTGCCAGCTCACCTCTCAGGGCGGGAGACACAGATACGCAGTATTTT. Its protein product is CASSPLRAGDTDTQYF.

This chain uses TRBV9 with TRBJ2-2; 11 nucleotides match TRBD2. Looked up from germline, CDR1 is SGDLS and CDR2 is YYNGEE. This CDR3 spans 18 amino acids. The V and J ends lost 3 bases and 6 bases, in that order; junction bases with no gene match: 13. CDR3 sequence (DNA): TGTGCCAGCAGCGCCCCGCCCTCTAGCGGGAGGTATCCCGGGGAGCTGTTTTTT. Its protein is CASSAPPSSGRYPGELFF.

The chain carries TRBV7-2 and TRBJ1-1; a weak D match, TRBD1 (6 bases). The CDR3 contains 13 residues. The V gene's germline CDR1 is SGHTA and CDR2 FQGNSA. V was shortened by 3 bases and J by 6 bases, with 11 bases between the two germline ends. For the CDR3, the DNA is TGTGCCAGCAGCTTCGGGGGGCGCCCTGAAGCTTTCTTT. Translation gives CASSFGGRPEAFF.

V gene TRBV19 combines with J gene TRBJ2-1, with 11 bases fitting TRBD1. The CDR3 consists of 17 residues. Germline V gene data show CDR1 as LNHDA and CDR2 as SQIVND (reference sequence). V shed 3 bases, J shed 7 bases, and the junction held 11 bases outside the gene matches. The CDR3 sequence: CASSMILGQGARNEQFF. The CDR3 DNA reads TGTGCCAGTAGTATGATTCTCGGACAGGGGGCTCGGAATGAGCAGTTCTTC.

V is TRBV30 and J is TRBJ2-3, with no clear D. The CDR3 consists of 13 residues. Trimming shortened V by 1 base and J by 0 bases, and 5 bases separated the two germline ends. CDR1 and CDR2 from the germline V gene are GTSNPN and SVGIG (reference sequence). For the CDR3, the DNA is TGTGCCTGGAGTGCAGGTAGCACAGATACGCAGTATTTT. This encodes CAWSAGSTDTQYF.

The CDR3: CASKRTGNTEAFF. The CDR3 DNA reads as TGTGCCAGCAAGAGGACAGGGAACACTGAAGCTTTCTTT. This chain links TRBV28 with TRBJ1-1; the match to TRBD1 covers 7 bases. The CDR3 runs to 13 residues. Per the germline V gene, CDR1 is MDHEN and CDR2 is SYDVKM. Trimming cost V 7 bases and J 1 base; bases outside gene matches: 3.

J is TRBJ2-2 and V is TRBV7-9; 7 nucleotides line up with TRBD1. V gave up 5 bases and J gave up 3 bases; unmatched junction bases: 15. This CDR3 is built from 18 residues. Germline V gene data show CDR1 as SEHNR and CDR2 as FQNEAQ (reference sequence). The CDR3 sequence is CASSGKGASLMDTGELFF. CDR3 coding DNA: TGTGCCAGCAGCGGTAAGGGGGCGAGTTTAATGGACACCGGGGAGCTGTTTTTT.

V is TRBV5-1 and J is TRBJ2-1; 13 nucleotides line up with TRBD2. The CDR3 is 15 residues long. The V segment lost 0 bases and the J segment 10 bases; nucleotides outside the gene matches: 4. Germline CDR1 and CDR2: SGHRS and YFSETQ. The CDR3 region has the DNA TGCGCCAGCAGCTTGGGGGGGGGACTAGCGGGAGAGCAGTTCTTC. Residues: CASSLGGGLAGEQFF.

This chain links TRBV7-6 with TRBJ2-5; D might be TRBD2 (5 bases). This CDR3 is built from 14 residues. Trimming pared 0 bases from V and 2 bases from J, leaving 7 bases between. Germline V gene data show CDR1 as SGHVS and CDR2 as FNYEAQ. In nucleotides, the CDR3 is TGTGCCAGCAGCTTAGCCCAGCGGCAAGAGACCCAGTACTTC. It yields the protein CASSLAQRQETQYF.

A note on this clone: A read error may account for a junction end that differs from germline. The gene calls are TRBV7-7 and TRBJ2-3; D might be TRBD1 (6 bases). The CDR3 has 15 amino acids. Looked up from germline, CDR1 is SSHAT and CDR2 is FNYEAQ (reference sequence). CDR3 in DNA: TGTGCTAGCAGCTTAGGTGTCAGGGGATCAGATACGCAGTATTTT. It translates to CASSLGVRGSDTQYF.

The V gene is TRBV7-6, the J gene TRBJ2-7, with a weak D call TRBD2 (6 bases). The V and J ends lost 4 bases and 3 bases respectively, with 16 bases between them. This CDR3 region has 15 residues. Per germline, CDR1 SGHVS and CDR2 FNYEAQ. The CDR3 DNA reads TGTGCCAGCAGCTACTCCCTTGGAGGGAGCTACGAGCAGTACTTC. Amino acids: CASSYSLGGSYEQYF.

V usage is TRBV5-1 and J usage is TRBJ1-3; 9 nucleotides line up with TRBD1. Germline CDR1 and CDR2: SGHRS and YFSETQ. The CDR3 runs to 16 residues. Trimming removed 0 bases from V and 2 bases from J; junction bases left unmatched: 3. The chain's CDR3 is CASSLERTGAGNTIYF. The CDR3 coding sequence is TGCGCCAGCAGCTTGGAGCGGACAGGGGCTGGAAACACCATATATTTT.

The V gene is TRBV7-8, the J gene TRBJ2-7, with 13 bases fitting TRBD2. Germline V gives CDR1 SGHVS, CDR2 FQNEAQ. This CDR3 is 15 amino acids long. Unmatched junction bases numbered 7, after V lost 6 bases and J lost 5 bases. The CDR3 protein is CASSPRLAGGNEQYF. The CDR3, as DNA: TGTGCCAGCAGTCCACGACTAGCGGGAGGAAACGAGCAGTACTTC.

The gene calls are TRBV28 and TRBJ2-7; D not resolved. This CDR3 is 14 amino acids long. Germline loops: CDR1 MDHEN, CDR2 SYDVKM. Trimming left V 6 bases short and J 2 bases short, with 14 bases between. The DNA for the CDR3 is TGTGCCAGCAGCACCGAGACGGCGGCCTACGAGCAGTACTTC. Its protein is CASSTETAAYEQYF.

The V and J genes are TRBV11-2 and TRBJ2-7, with 10 bases matching TRBD1. J gave up 4 bases and V 5 bases, and 8 bases lay outside the gene matches. This CDR3 spans 15 amino acids. CDR1 is SGHAT, CDR2 FQNNGV, per germline. CDR3 residues: CASSTTGTGVYEQYF. The CDR3 DNA is TGTGCCAGCAGCACAACCGGGACAGGGGTGTACGAGCAGTACTTC.

The chain is built from TRBV30 and TRBJ2-7; D possibly corresponds to TRBD1 (5 bases). The V end was cut by 2 bases, the J end by 3 bases, with 8 bases between. Germline loops: CDR1 GTSNPN, CDR2 SVGIG (reference sequence). There are 12 residues in the CDR3. The CDR3 sequence: CAWSTQGYEQYF. The CDR3 DNA is TGTGCCTGGAGTACGCAGGGCTACGAGCAGTACTTC.

Regarding this clone: One end of the junction does not line up with germline, which may come from a read error. The chain combines TRBV10-1 with TRBJ1-5; 7 bases match TRBD1. Per germline, CDR1 WNHNN and CDR2 SYGVQD (reference sequence). The CDR3 contains 15 residues. CDR3 protein: CAGSEDTGVGQPQHF. CDR3 nucleotide sequence: TGCGCCGGCAGTGAGGATACAGGGGTTGGTCAGCCCCAGCATTTT.

This clone was seen once. The chain carries TRBV7-2 and TRBJ2-1; TRBD1 aligns across 10 bases. The CDR3 is 14 amino acids. Germline CDR1 reads SGHTA; CDR2 reads FQGNSA. V was pared by 5 bases and J by 9 bases, with 7 bases of the junction left unmatched. The CDR3 sequence: CASSEDRGWAEQFF. The CDR3 DNA follows: TGTGCCAGCAGCGAGGACAGGGGGTGGGCTGAGCAGTTCTTC.

This clone was counted only a few times. J is TRBJ2-3 and V is TRBV4-2; 8 bases line up with TRBD2. J lost 6 bases, V lost 3 bases, and 8 bases had no gene match. The CDR3 has 15 amino acids. In germline, CDR1 is LGHNA, CDR2 YNFKEQ. In DNA form, the CDR3 reads TGTGCCAGCAGCCAGTCTAGCGGGTACTGGGATACGCAGTATTTT. Its protein product is CASSQSSGYWDTQYF.

This clone was detected once. The chain links TRBV10-1 to TRBJ2-1; 8 bases are shared with TRBD2. Trimming cost V 3 bases and J 3 bases; bases outside gene matches: 4. The CDR3 totals 15 residues. Germline V gives CDR1 WNHNN, CDR2 SYGVQD (reference sequence). The CDR3 here is CASSDPGGIYNEQFF. For the CDR3, the DNA is TGCGCCAGCAGTGATCCGGGGGGGATCTACAATGAGCAGTTCTTC.

This clone was seen more than once but under ten times. The CDR3 reads CASVPDRGRNQPQHF. DNA of the CDR3: TGTGCCAGTGTCCCAGACAGGGGACGCAATCAGCCCCAGCATTTT. This rearrangement joins TRBV19 to TRBJ1-5, with 8 bases aligning to TRBD1. This CDR3 has 15 residues. From germline, CDR1 is LNHDA and CDR2 SQIVND (reference sequence). The V gene end was trimmed by 8 bases and the J gene end by 2 bases; junction bases not matched to a gene: 8.

As concerns this clone: At one end the junction does not follow the germline gene, possibly because of a read error. This rearrangement joins TRBV27 to TRBJ2-2, with D perhaps matching TRBD2 (6 bases). CDR3 length: 13 amino acids. Germline V CDR1 and CDR2: MNHEY, SMNVEV (reference sequence). DNA for the CDR3: TGTGCCGGCAGTCCACTAGCTTCCGGGGAGCTGTTTTTT. Translated, it gives CAGSPLASGELFF.

The chain links TRBV28 to TRBJ1-3, with TRBD1 matching over 9 bases. From germline, CDR1 is MDHEN and CDR2 SYDVKM. This CDR3 is 19 amino acids long. V shed 4 bases, J shed 7 bases, and the junction held 20 bases outside the gene matches. CDR3 nucleotide sequence: TGTGCCAGCAGTTCCCCGGGACAGGGAATCCCGGGGCTCCCGAACACCATATATTTT. It codes for CASSSPGQGIPGLPNTIYF.